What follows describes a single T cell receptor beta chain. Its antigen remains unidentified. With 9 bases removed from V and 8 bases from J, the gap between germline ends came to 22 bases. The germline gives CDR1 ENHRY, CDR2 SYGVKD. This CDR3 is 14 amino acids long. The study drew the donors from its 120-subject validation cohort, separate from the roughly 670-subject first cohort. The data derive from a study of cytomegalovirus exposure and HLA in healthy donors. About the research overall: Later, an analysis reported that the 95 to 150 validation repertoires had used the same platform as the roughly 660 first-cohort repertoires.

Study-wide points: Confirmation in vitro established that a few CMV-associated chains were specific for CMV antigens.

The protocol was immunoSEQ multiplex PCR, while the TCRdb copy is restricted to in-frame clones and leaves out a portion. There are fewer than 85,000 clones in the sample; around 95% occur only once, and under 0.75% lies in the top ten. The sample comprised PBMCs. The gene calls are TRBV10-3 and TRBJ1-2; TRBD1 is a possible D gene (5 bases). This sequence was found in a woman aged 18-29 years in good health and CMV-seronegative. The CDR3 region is CAISGGAQGRGYTF. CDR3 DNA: TGTGCCATTAGCGGAGGGGCGCAGGGCAGAGGCTACACCTTC.